Presented here are 10 T cell receptor beta chains from one specimen sequenced in a study of identical twins. TCRdb re-derived calls from the 5' RACE reads in MiXCR, one entry per CDR3 protein. This sample has about 520,000 distinct CDR3 sequences, with roughly 21% found just once. This sample was shared with a second study, whose subject was T cells expressing NK-cell markers.

Sequenced: CD4+ T cells sorted from blood. The receptors shown here come from a woman under 30 in good health.

This clonotype was counted between two and nine times. V and J are TRBV24-1 and TRBJ2-1, with 9 bases lining up with TRBD1. Germline CDR1 KGHDR, CDR2 SFDVKD. V shed 9 bases, J shed 2 bases, and the junction held 1 base outside the gene matches. The CDR3 spans 13 residues. The CDR3 sequence is CATGDRAYNEQFF. The CDR3 DNA sequence: TGTGCCACCGGGGACAGGGCCTACAATGAGCAGTTCTTC.

The sample holds a few counts of this clonotype. The V gene is TRBV7-2, the J gene TRBJ2-1, with a tentative D call TRBD2 (5 bases). Germline CDR1 reads SGHTA; CDR2 reads FQGNSA. This CDR3 contains 15 residues. Trimming left V 5 bases short and J 15 bases short, with 26 bases between. CDR3 residues: CASSRSLTRTMIRFF. The DNA for the CDR3 is TGTGCCAGCAGCCGGTCCCTCACTAGAACCATGATCCGGTTCTTC.

This clonotype was seen a handful of times. The chain links TRBV20-1 to TRBJ1-2; tentatively, D is TRBD1 (5 bases). CDR3 length: 11 amino acids. V was trimmed by 2 bases and J by 5 bases, leaving 6 bases between them. CDR1 and CDR2 from the germline V gene are DFQATT and SNEGSKA (reference sequence). The CDR3 DNA sequence: TGCAGTGCTAGAAGACAGTATGGCTACACCTTC. As protein: CSARRQYGYTF.

This clonotype was found a few times. This sequence joins TRBV21-1 and TRBJ2-7. TRBV21-1 is an annotated pseudogene. The length of the CDR3 is 11 residues. Here the CDR3 reads CASSKGDEQYF. The DNA for the CDR3 is TGTGCCAGCAGCAAAGGGGACGAGCAGTACTTC.

The CDR3 loop is CASSFPGGGEQFF. CDR3 sequence (DNA): TGTGCCAGCAGTTTCCCCGGCGGGGGTGAGCAGTTCTTC. The V and J genes are TRBV28 and TRBJ2-1, with 7 nucleotides matching TRBD2. Germline CDR1 and CDR2: MDHEN and SYDVKM. The CDR3 has 13 residues. Unmatched junction bases numbered 5, after V lost 3 bases and J lost 9 bases.

This clonotype was seen a handful of times. The J gene is TRBJ1-2, the V gene TRBV20-1; TRBD1 might be the D (6 bases). The CDR3 runs 13 residues. The V end lost 3 bases, the J end lost 8 bases, and 16 bases lay between the germline ends. Germline CDR1 DFQATT, CDR2 SNEGSKA (reference sequence). The DNA of the CDR3 is TGCAGTGCTAGGAGGACAGCGACAGAAGGCTACACCTTC. Residues: CSARRTATEGYTF.

V gene TRBV27 combines with J gene TRBJ2-1; weak D call: TRBD1 (6 bases). With 3 bases removed from V and 5 bases from J, the gap between germline ends came to 11 bases. CDR3 length: 14 amino acids. Germline-derived CDR1 and CDR2 are MNHEY and SMNVEV (reference sequence). In DNA, the CDR3 is TGTGCCAGCAGTTTGCGCAGGGGAGACAATGAGCAGTTCTTC. Translating it yields CASSLRRGDNEQFF.

The rearrangement links TRBV15 to TRBJ2-1; D perhaps matches TRBD1 (6 bases). V was trimmed by 4 bases and J by 9 bases, leaving 22 bases between them. Germline lookup yields CDR1 LNHNV and CDR2 YYDKDF (reference sequence). The CDR3 sequence is 16 residues long. For the CDR3, the DNA is TGTGCCACCAGCAAGACCGGACAGTTTACGTCGGGTGAGCAGTTCTTC. Residues: CATSKTGQFTSGEQFF.

The genes are TRBV20-1 and TRBJ2-1, with D perhaps matching TRBD1 (6 bases). This CDR3 is 13 amino acids long. Germline V gene lookup returns CDR1 DFQATT and CDR2 SNEGSKA (reference sequence). The V end was cut by 6 bases, the J end by 6 bases, with 15 bases between. The CDR3 region is CSASGGGLNEQFF. CDR3 in DNA: TGCAGTGCCAGTGGTGGGGGCCTCAATGAGCAGTTCTTC.

The count of this clonotype is one. The chain couples TRBV3-1 to TRBJ2-2; D may be TRBD1 or TRBD2 (5 bases each). The germline CDR1 and CDR2 sequences are LGHDT and YNNKEL (reference sequence). The CDR3 runs to 16 residues. Deletions cut 1 base from V and 6 bases from J, with 15 bases between. CDR3 protein: CASSQAGPYGAGELFF. The CDR3, as DNA: TGTGCCAGCAGCCAAGCGGGGCCCTATGGGGCCGGGGAGCTGTTTTTT.